This passage covers 8 T cell receptor beta chains from one sample sequenced in a study of CD8+CD57+ T cells in acquired aplastic anemia. According to the study, genomic DNA was the template for TCR beta VDJ and CDR3 profiling. TCRdb processed the reads anew with MiXCR; each CDR3 protein has one entry. Of approximately 270,000 distinct CDR3 sequences in the sample, roughly three fifths were seen once. Sequenced material: sorted CD4+, CD8+, or CD8+CD57+ T cells (not recorded which) from PBMCs. The source is a human donor with severe aplastic anemia or a healthy control (not recorded which).

This clonotype has a count of ten or more. J is TRBJ1-2 and V is TRBV10-3; no definite D call. The germline V and J ends were trimmed by 4 bases and 8 bases, with 11 bases remaining between them. This CDR3 spans 12 amino acids. Germline V gene data show CDR1 as ENHRY and CDR2 as SYGVKD. CDR3 bases: TGTGCCATCAGTGCGGCCGTATCGGGCTACACCTTC. Encoded protein: CAISAAVSGYTF.

The chain links TRBV9 to TRBJ1-2; D unclear. The CDR3 has 10 residues. Per the germline V gene, CDR1 is SGDLS and CDR2 is YYNGEE. V lost 6 bases to trimming and J lost 6 bases, with 6 bases between them. The CDR3 sequence: CASTRDGYTF. The CDR3 coding sequence is TGTGCCAGCACCCGGGATGGCTACACCTTC.

The J gene is TRBJ1-5, the V gene TRBV7-8; 7 bases agree with TRBD1. Germline trimming cut 5 bases from V and 4 bases from J; bases unmatched to any gene: 14. The CDR3 spans 17 residues. The germline V gene has CDR1 SGHVS and CDR2 FQNEAQ. CDR3 protein: CASSLGGYRGMNQPQHF. The CDR3 DNA is TGTGCCAGCAGCCTCGGTGGATACAGGGGTATGAATCAGCCCCAGCATTTT.

The chain has TRBV20-1 and TRBJ2-1, with D unclear. V shed 4 bases and J shed 6 bases, with 7 bases lying between them. This CDR3 has 11 residues. Germline V gene data show CDR1 as DFQATT and CDR2 as SNEGSKA (reference sequence). The DNA for the CDR3 is TGCAGTGCTATATTAATCAATGAGCAGTTCTTC. Encoded protein: CSAILINEQFF.

This chain connects TRBV20-1 to TRBJ2-7, with 8 bases fitting TRBD1. The length of the CDR3 is 14 residues. V lost 6 bases and J lost 3; bases outside the gene matches: 10. The germline gives CDR1 DFQATT, CDR2 SNEGSKA (reference sequence). The CDR3 loop is CSARPGTGSYEQYF. In nucleotides, the CDR3 is TGCAGTGCCAGACCCGGGACAGGAAGCTACGAGCAGTACTTC.

The chain has TRBV5-1 and TRBJ2-5; TRBD1 agrees at 7 bases. The CDR3 totals 15 residues. CDR1 SGHRS and CDR2 YFSETQ come from the germline V gene. V lost 2 bases and J lost 1; bases outside the gene matches: 5. CDR3 sequence reads: CASSLRGQSQETQYF. DNA of the CDR3: TGCGCCAGCAGCTTAAGGGGACAGAGCCAAGAGACCCAGTACTTC.

The chain has TRBV7-9 and TRBJ2-5; either TRBD1 or TRBD2 may supply D (5 bases each). CDR1 is SEHNR, CDR2 FQNEAQ, per germline (reference sequence). This CDR3 comprises 14 residues. V lost 3 bases, J lost 5 bases, and 13 bases lay in between. The CDR3 region is CASSFGAGSETQYF. DNA for the CDR3: TGTGCCAGCAGCTTCGGGGCTGGGTCTGAGACCCAGTACTTC.

Concerning this clonotype itself: A much larger clone lies one base from this, so it may be a read error. CDR3 residues: CASILGTADTEAFF. CDR3 sequence (DNA): TGTGCCAGCATACTGGGGACGGCGGACACTGAAGCTTTCTTT. V usage is TRBV6-5 and J usage is TRBJ1-1, with D maybe TRBD1 (5 bases). CDR3 size: 14 residues. Germline lookup yields CDR1 MNHEY and CDR2 SVGAGI. V lost 7 bases to trimming and J lost 3 bases, with 15 bases between them.